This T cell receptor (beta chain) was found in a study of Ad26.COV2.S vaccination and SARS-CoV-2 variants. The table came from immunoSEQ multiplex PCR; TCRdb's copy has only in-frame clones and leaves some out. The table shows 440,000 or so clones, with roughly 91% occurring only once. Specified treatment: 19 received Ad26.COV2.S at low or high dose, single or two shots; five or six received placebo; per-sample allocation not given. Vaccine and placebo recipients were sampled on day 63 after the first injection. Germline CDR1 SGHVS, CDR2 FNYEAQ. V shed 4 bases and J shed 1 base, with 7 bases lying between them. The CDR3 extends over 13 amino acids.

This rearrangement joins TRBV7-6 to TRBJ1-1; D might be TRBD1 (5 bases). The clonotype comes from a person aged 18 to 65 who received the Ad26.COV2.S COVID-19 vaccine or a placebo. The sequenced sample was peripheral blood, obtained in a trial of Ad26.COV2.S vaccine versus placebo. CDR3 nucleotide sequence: TGTGCCAGCAGCTCACAGGAGAACACTGAAGCTTTCTTT. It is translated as CASSSQENTEAFF. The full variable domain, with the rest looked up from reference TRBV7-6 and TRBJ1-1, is GAGVSQSPRYKVTKRGQDVALRCDPISGHVSLYWYRQALGQGPEFLTYFNYEAQQDKSGLPNDRFSAERPEGSISTLTIQRTEQRDSAMYRCASSSQENTEAFFGQGTRLTVV.